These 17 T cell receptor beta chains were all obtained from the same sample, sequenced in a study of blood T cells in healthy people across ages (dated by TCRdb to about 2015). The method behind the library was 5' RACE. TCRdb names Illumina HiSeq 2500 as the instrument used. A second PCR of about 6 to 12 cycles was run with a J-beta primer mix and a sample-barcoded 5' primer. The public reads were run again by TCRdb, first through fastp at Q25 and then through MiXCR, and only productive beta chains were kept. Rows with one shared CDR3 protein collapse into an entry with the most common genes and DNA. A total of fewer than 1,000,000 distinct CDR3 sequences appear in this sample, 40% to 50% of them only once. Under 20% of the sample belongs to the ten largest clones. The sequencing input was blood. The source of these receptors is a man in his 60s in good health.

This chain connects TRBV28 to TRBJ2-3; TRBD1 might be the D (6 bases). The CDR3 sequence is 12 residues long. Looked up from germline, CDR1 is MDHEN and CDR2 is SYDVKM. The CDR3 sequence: CATGQTTDTQYF. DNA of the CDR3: TGTGCGACAGGACAGACCACAGATACGCAGTATTTT.

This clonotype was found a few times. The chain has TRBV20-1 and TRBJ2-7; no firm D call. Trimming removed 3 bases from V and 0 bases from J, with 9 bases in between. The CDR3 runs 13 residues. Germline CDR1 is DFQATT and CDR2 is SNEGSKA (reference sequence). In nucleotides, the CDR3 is TGCAGTGCTAGTAGTGGTTTCTCCTACGAGCAGTACTTC. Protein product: CSASSGFSYEQYF.

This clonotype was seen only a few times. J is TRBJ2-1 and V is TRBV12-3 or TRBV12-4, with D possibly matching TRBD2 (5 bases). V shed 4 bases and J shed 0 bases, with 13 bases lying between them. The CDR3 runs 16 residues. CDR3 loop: CASSYMVGSSYNEQFF. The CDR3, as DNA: TGTGCCAGCAGTTATATGGTTGGGAGCTCCTACAATGAGCAGTTCTTC.

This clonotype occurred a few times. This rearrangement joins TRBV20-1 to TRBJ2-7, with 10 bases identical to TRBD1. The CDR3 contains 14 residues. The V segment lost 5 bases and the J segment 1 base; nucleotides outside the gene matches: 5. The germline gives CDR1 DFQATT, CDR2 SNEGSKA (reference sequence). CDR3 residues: CSAGRGQGSYEQYF. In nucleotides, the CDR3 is TGCAGTGCTGGTAGGGGACAGGGGTCCTACGAGCAGTACTTC.

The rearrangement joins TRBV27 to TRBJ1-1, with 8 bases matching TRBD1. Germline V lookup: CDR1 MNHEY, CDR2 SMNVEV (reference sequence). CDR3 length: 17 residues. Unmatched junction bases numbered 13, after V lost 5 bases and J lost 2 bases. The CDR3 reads CASSRIGQGRGNTEAFF. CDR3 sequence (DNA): TGTGCCAGCAGTCGAATTGGACAGGGTAGGGGTAACACTGAAGCTTTCTTT.

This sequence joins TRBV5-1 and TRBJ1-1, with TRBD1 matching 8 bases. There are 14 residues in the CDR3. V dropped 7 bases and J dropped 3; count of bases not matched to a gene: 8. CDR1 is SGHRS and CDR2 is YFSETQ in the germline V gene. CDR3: CASGNRGSDTEAFF. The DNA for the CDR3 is TGCGCCAGCGGCAACAGGGGGTCCGACACTGAAGCTTTCTTT.

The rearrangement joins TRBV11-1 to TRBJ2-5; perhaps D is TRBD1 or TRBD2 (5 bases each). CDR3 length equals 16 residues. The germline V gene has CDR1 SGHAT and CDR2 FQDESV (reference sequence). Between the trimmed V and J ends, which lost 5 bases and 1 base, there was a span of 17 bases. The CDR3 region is CASSRGMGDLQETQYF. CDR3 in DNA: TGTGCCAGCAGCAGAGGGATGGGGGACCTCCAAGAGACCCAGTACTTC.

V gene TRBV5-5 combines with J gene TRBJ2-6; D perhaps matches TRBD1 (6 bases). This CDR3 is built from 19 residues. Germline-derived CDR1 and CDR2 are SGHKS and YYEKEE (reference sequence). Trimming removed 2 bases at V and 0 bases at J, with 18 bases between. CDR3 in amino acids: CASSLPGARQGSGANVLTF. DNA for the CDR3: TGTGCCAGCAGCTTACCAGGGGCCCGCCAGGGCTCTGGGGCCAACGTCCTGACTTTC.

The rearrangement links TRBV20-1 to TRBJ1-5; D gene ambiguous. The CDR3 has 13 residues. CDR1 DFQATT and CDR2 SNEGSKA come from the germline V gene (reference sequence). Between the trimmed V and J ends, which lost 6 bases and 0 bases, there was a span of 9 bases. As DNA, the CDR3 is TGCAGTGCCGTGGTGGGTAGCAATCAGCCCCAGCATTTT. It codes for CSAVVGSNQPQHF.

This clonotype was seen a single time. The CDR3 DNA reads as TGTGCCAGCAGCCCGAACTCTGGACGTTTAAGCTACAATGAGCAGTACTTC. Protein sequence: CASSPNSGRLSYNEQYF. The chain recombines TRBV7-2 with TRBJ2-1, with D hard to call. The DNA matches TRBJ2-7 better at its end, which makes the J call doubtful. The CDR3 loop spans 17 amino acids. Germline values: CDR1 SGHTA, CDR2 FQGNSA.

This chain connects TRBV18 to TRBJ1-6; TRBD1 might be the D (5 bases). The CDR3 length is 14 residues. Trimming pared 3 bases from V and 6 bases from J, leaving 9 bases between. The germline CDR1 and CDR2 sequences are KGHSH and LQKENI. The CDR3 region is CASSPYGGNSPLHF. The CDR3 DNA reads TGTGCCAGCTCACCTTATGGGGGTAATTCACCCCTCCACTTT.

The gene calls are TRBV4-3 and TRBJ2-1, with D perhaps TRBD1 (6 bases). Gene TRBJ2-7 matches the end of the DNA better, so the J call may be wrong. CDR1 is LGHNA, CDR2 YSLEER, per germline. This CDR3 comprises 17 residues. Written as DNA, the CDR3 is TGCGCCAGCAGCCAAGCAAGGGGGAGTGGGGTAGACAATGAGCAGTACTTC. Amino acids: CASSQARGSGVDNEQYF.

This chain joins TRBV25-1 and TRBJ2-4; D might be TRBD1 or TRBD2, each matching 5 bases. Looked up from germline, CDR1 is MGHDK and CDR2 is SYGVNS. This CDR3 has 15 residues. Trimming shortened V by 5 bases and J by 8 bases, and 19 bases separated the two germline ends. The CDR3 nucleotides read TGTGCCAGCAGTAAAGGGGCTCTACCCGGGGACATTCAGTACTTC. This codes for CASSKGALPGDIQYF.

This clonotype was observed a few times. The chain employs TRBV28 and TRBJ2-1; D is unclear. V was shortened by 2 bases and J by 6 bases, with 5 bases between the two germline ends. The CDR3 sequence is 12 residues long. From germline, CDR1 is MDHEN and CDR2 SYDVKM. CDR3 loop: CASSLRTNEQFF. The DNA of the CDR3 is TGTGCCAGCAGTTTACGCACCAATGAGCAGTTCTTC. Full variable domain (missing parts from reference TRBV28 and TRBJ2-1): DVKVTQSSRYLVKRTGEKVFLECVQDMDHENMFWYRQDPGLGLRLIYFSYDVKMKEKGDIPEGYSVSREKKERFSLILESASTNQTSMYLCASSLRTNEQFFGPGTRLTVL.

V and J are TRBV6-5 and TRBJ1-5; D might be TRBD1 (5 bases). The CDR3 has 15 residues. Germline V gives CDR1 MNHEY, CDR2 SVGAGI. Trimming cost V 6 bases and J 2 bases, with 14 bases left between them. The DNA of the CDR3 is TGTGCCAGCAGAAATCCAGGGTCGGGCAATCAGCCCCAGCATTTT. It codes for CASRNPGSGNQPQHF.

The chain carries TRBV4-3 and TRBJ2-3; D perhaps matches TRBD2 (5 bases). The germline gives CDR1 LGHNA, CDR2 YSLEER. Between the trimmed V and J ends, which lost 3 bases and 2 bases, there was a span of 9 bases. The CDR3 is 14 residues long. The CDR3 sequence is CASSQAGVTDTQYF. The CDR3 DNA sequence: TGCGCCAGCAGCCAGGCCGGGGTCACAGATACGCAGTATTTT.

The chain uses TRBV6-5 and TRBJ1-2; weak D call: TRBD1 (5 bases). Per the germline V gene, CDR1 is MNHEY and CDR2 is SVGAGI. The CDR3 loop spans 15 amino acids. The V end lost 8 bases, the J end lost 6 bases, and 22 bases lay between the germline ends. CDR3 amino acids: CASSAGRTFANGYTF. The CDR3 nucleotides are TGTGCCAGCTCAGCGGGACGGACCTTCGCCAATGGCTACACCTTC.